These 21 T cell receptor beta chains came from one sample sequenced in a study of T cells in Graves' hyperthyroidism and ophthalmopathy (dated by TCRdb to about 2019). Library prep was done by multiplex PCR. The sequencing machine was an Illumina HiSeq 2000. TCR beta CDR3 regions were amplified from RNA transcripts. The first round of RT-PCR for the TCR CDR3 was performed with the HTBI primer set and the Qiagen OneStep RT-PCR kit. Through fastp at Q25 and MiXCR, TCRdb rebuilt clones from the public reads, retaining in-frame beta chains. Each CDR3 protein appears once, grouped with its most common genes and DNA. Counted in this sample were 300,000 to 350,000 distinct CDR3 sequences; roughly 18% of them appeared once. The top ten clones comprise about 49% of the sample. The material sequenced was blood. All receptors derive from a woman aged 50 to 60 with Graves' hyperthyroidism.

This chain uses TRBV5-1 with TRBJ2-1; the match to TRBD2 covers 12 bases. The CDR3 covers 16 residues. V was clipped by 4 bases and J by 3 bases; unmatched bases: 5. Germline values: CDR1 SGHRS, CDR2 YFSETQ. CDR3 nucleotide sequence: TGCGCCAGCAGCAACGGACTAGCGGGACTCTACAATGAGCAGTTCTTC. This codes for CASSNGLAGLYNEQFF.

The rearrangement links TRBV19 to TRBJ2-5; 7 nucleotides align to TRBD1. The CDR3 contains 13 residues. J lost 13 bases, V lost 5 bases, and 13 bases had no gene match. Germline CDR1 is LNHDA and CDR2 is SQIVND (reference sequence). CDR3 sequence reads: CASSGPAKGARYF. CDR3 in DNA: TGTGCCAGTAGTGGGCCCGCCAAGGGGGCTCGGTACTTC.

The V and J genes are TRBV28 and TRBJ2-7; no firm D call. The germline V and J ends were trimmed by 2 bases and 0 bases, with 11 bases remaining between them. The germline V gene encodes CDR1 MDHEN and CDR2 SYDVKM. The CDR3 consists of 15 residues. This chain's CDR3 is CASSLGYASSYEQYF. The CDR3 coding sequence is TGTGCCAGCAGTTTAGGGTACGCGAGCTCCTACGAGCAGTACTTC.

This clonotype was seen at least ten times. The CDR3 reads CASSFGGLAADNEQFF. CDR3 coding DNA: TGTGCCAGCAGTTTTGGGGGACTAGCGGCAGACAATGAGCAGTTCTTC. The genes are TRBV28 and TRBJ2-1; 11 positions agree with TRBD2. The CDR3 runs to 16 residues. Germline CDR1 reads MDHEN; CDR2 reads SYDVKM. V trimming: 3 bases; J trimming: 5 bases; junction bases outside the gene matches: 6. The full variable domain, its missing parts supplied by reference TRBV28 and TRBJ2-1, is DVKVTQSSRYLVKRTGEKVFLECVQDMDHENMFWYRQDPGLGLRLIYFSYDVKMKEKGDIPEGYSVSREKKERFSLILESASTNQTSMYLCASSFGGLAADNEQFFGPGTRLTVL.

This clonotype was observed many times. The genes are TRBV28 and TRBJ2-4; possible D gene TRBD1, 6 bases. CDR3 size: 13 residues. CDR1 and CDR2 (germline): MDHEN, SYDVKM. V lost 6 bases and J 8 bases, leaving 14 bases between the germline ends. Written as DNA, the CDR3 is TGTGCCAGCAGCTCCAGGGGAATGGACATTCAGTACTTC. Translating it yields CASSSRGMDIQYF. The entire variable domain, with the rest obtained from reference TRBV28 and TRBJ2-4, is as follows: DVKVTQSSRYLVKRTGEKVFLECVQDMDHENMFWYRQDPGLGLRLIYFSYDVKMKEKGDIPEGYSVSREKKERFSLILESASTNQTSMYLCASSSRGMDIQYFGAGTRLSVL.

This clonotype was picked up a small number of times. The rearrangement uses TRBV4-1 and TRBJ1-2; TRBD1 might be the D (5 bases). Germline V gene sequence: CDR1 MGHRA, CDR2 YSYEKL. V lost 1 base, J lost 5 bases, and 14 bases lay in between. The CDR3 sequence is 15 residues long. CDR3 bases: TGCGCCAGCAGCCAAGGGAGGGGAAACGTGTATGGCTACACCTTC. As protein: CASSQGRGNVYGYTF.

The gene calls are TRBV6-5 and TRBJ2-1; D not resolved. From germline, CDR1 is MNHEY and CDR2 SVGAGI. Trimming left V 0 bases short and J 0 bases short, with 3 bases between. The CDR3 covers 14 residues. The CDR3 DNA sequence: TGTGCCAGCAGTTACTCTAGCTCCTACAATGAGCAGTTCTTC. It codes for CASSYSSSYNEQFF.

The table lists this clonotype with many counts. The CDR3, as DNA: TGTGCCAGCAGTTACGCGACTAGCAGGGAGACCCAGTACTTC. Translated: CASSYATSRETQYF. The chain uses TRBV6-5 and TRBJ2-5; 7 nucleotides line up with TRBD2. J gave up 5 bases and V 2 bases, and 5 bases lay outside the gene matches. In germline, CDR1 is MNHEY, CDR2 SVGAGI. The CDR3 contains 14 residues.

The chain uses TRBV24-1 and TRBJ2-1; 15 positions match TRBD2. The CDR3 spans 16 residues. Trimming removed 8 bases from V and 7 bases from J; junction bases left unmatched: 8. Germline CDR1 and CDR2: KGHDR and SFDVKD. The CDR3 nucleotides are TGTGCCACCAAATTGGGGACTAGCGGGAGGCATAATGAGCAGTTCTTC. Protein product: CATKLGTSGRHNEQFF.

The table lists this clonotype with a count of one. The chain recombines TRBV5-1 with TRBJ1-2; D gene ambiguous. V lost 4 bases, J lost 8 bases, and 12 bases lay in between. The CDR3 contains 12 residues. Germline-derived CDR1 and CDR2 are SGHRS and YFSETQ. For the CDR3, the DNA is TGCGCCAGCAGCCCTGAAGGGAACGGCTACACCTTC. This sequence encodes CASSPEGNGYTF. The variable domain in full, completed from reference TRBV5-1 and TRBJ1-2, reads KAGVTQTPRYLIKTRGQQVTLSCSPISGHRSVSWYQQTPGQGLQFLFEYFSETQRNKGNFPGRFSGRQFSNSRSEMNVSTLELGDSALYLCASSPEGNGYTFGSGTRLTVV.

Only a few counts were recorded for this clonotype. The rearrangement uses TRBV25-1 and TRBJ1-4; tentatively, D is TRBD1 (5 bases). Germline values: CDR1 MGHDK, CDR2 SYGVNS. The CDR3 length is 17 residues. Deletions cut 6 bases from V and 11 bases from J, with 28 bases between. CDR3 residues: CASSPGHKGDIMKKLFF. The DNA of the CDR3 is TGTGCCAGCAGCCCCGGACACAAAGGAGATATAATGAAGAAACTGTTTTTT.

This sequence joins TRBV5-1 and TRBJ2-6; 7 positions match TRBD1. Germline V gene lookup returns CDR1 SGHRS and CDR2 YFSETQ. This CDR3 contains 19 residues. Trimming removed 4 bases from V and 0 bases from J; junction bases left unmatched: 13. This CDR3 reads CASSAPWDSPLSGANVLTF. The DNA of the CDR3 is TGCGCCAGCAGCGCGCCATGGGACAGTCCCCTCTCTGGGGCCAACGTCCTGACTTTC.

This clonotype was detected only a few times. CDR3 amino acids: CASSRTYRAPTGELFF. In nucleotides, the CDR3 is TGTGCCAGCTCACGGACATACAGGGCCCCCACCGGGGAGCTGTTTTTT. This sequence joins TRBV18 and TRBJ2-2, with D possibly matching TRBD1 (6 bases). The CDR3 extends over 16 amino acids. CDR1 is KGHSH, CDR2 LQKENI, per germline. The V gene lost 4 bases and the J gene lost 4 bases, with 16 bases spanning the gap.

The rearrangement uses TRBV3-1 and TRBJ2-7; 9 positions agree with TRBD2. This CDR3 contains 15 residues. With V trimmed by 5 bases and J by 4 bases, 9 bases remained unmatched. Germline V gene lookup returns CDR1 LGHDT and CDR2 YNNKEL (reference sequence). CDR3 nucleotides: TGTGCCAGCAGCTTACAAGCGGGAGGCGGGTACGAGCAGTACTTC. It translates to CASSLQAGGGYEQYF.

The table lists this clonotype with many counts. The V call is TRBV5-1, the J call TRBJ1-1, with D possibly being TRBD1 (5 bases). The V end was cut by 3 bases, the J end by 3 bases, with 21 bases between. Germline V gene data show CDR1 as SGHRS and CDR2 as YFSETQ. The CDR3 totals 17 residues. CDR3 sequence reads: CASSWVPGLPRDTEAFF. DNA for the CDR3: TGCGCCAGCAGCTGGGTGCCGGGACTACCCAGGGACACTGAAGCTTTCTTT. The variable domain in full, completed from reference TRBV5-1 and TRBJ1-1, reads KAGVTQTPRYLIKTRGQQVTLSCSPISGHRSVSWYQQTPGQGLQFLFEYFSETQRNKGNFPGRFSGRQFSNSRSEMNVSTLELGDSALYLCASSWVPGLPRDTEAFFGQGTRLTVV.

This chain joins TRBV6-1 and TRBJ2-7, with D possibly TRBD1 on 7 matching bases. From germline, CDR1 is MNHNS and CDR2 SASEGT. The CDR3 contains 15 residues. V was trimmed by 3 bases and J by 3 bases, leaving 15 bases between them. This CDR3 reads CASSEGPGGIYEQYV. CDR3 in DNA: TGTGCCAGCAGTGAGGGGCCAGGGGGGATCTACGAGCAGTACGTC.

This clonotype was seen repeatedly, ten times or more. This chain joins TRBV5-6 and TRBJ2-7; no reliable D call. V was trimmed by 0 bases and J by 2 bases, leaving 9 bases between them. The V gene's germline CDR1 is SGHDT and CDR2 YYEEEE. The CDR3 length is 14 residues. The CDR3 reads CASSLAWAPYEQYF. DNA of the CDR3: TGTGCCAGCAGCTTGGCGTGGGCTCCCTACGAGCAGTACTTC.

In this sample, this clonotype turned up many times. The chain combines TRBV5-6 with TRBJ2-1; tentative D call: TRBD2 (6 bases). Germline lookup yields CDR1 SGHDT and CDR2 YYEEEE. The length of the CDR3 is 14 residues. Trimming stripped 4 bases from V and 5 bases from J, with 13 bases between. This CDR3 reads CASSPAWEDNEQFF. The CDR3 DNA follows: TGTGCCAGCAGCCCGGCCTGGGAGGACAATGAGCAGTTCTTC.

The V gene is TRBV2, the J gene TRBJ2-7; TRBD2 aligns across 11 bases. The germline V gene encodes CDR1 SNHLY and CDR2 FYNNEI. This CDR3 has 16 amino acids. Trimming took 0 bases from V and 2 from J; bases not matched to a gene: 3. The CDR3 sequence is CASSEALAGGTYEQYF. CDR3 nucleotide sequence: TGTGCCAGCAGTGAAGCGTTAGCGGGAGGGACCTACGAGCAGTACTTC. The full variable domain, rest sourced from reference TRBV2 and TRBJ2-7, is EPEVTQTPSHQVTQMGQEVILRCVPISNHLYFYWYRQILGQKVEFLVSFYNNEISEKSEIFDDQFSVERPDGSNFTLKIRSTKLEDSAMYFCASSEALAGGTYEQYFGPGTRLTVT.

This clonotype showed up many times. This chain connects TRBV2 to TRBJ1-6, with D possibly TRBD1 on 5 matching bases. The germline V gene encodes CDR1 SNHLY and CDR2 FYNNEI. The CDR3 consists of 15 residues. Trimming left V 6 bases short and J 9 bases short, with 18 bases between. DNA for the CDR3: TGTGCCAGCAGGTCGCGTGAGGGGCGTAGTTCACCCCTCCACTTT. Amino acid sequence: CASRSREGRSSPLHF.

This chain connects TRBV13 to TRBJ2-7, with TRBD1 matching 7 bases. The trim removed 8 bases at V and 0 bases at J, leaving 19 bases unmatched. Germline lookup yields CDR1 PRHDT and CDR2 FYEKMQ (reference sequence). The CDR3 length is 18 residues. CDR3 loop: CASSRVTGTAKNSYEQYV. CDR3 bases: TGTGCCAGCTCGCGGGTGACCGGGACAGCGAAAAACTCCTACGAGCAGTACGTC.